These 17 T cell receptor beta chains were sequenced from one sample in a study of breast tumors, draining lymph nodes, adjacent tissues. Samples came from axillary lymph nodes draining the breast cancer. TCRdb passed the multiplex PCR reads through MiXCR, listing each CDR3 protein once. Of around 140,000 distinct CDR3 sequences listed, approximately 29% are singletons. Sequencing was done on a sample of axillary lymph node tissue. Source of these receptors: a female donor with breast cancer. Some clones in this sample may be carry-over from other donors' samples.

This clonotype appeared a few times. This chain uses TRBV14 with TRBJ1-1; D is unclear. Germline CDR1 reads SGHDN; CDR2 reads FVKESK. The CDR3 spans 14 residues. Trimming pared 4 bases from V and 0 bases from J, leaving 9 bases between. The CDR3 loop reads CASSPPGMNTEAFF. The DNA for the CDR3 is TGTGCCAGCAGCCCGCCGGGTATGAACACTGAAGCTTTCTTT. Based on the CDR3 plus reference TRBV14 and TRBJ1-1, the full variable domain is EAGVTQFPSHSVIEKGQTVTLRCDPISGHDNLYWYRRVMGKEIKFLLHFVKESKQDESGMPNNRFLAERTGGTYSTLKVQPAELEDSGVYFCASSPPGMNTEAFFGQGTRLTVV.

V gene TRBV28 combines with J gene TRBJ2-7; D tentatively reads TRBD1 or TRBD2 (6 bases each). The germline CDR1 and CDR2 sequences are MDHEN and SYDVKM. The CDR3 is 12 amino acids. V dropped 11 bases and J dropped 2 bases, with 13 bases sitting between them. CDR3 loop: CAAKEGAYEQYF. The DNA of the CDR3 is TGTGCCGCAAAGGAGGGGGCCTACGAGCAGTACTTC. Using reference TRBV28 and TRBJ2-7 for the parts outside the CDR3, the full variable domain is DVKVTQSSRYLVKRTGEKVFLECVQDMDHENMFWYRQDPGLGLRLIYFSYDVKMKEKGDIPEGYSVSREKKERFSLILESASTNQTSMYLCAAKEGAYEQYFGPGTRLTVT.

A remark on this clonotype: A much more abundant neighbour one base away suggests this may be a read error. V is TRBV6-1 and J is TRBJ2-2; TRBD2 is a possible D gene (6 bases). The germline CDR1 and CDR2 sequences are MNHNS and SASEGT. V lost 5 bases and J 7 bases, leaving 17 bases between the germline ends. The CDR3 covers 15 residues. The chain's CDR3 is CASSQKRREVGELFF. The CDR3 nucleotides are TGTGCCAGCAGTCAAAAGAGGAGGGAAGTCGGGGAGCTGTTTTTT.

The rearrangement joins TRBV4-2 to TRBJ2-3, with a possible D match to TRBD1 (6 bases). This CDR3 is built from 13 residues. Germline V gives CDR1 LGHNA, CDR2 YNFKEQ. V lost 7 bases to trimming and J lost 4 bases, with 12 bases between them. The CDR3 DNA is TGTGCCAGCACCACACAGGGACCAGATACGCAGTATTTT. Its translation: CASTTQGPDTQYF.

V gene TRBV20-1 combines with J gene TRBJ1-6, with 7 bases that match TRBD1. This CDR3 is 16 amino acids long. The V and J ends lost 7 bases and 7 bases, in that order; junction bases with no gene match: 16. Germline values: CDR1 DFQATT, CDR2 SNEGSKA (reference sequence). In DNA, the CDR3 is TGCAGTGTAGGGTCCATAGATGGGACAGCGAATTCACCCCTCCACTTT. This gives the protein CSVGSIDGTANSPLHF.

This clonotype appeared many times. The genes are TRBV6-6 and TRBJ1-5; 7 bases are shared with TRBD1. In germline, CDR1 is MNHNY, CDR2 SVGAGI (reference sequence). The CDR3 has 16 residues. Trimming took 6 bases from V and 0 from J; bases not matched to a gene: 8. CDR3 nucleotide sequence: TGTGCCAGCAGGGGGACAGCCTCTTATAGCAATCAGCCCCAGCATTTT. Protein: CASRGTASYSNQPQHF.

This clonotype was counted ten times or more. V gene TRBV7-8 combines with J gene TRBJ2-2, with D perhaps matching TRBD2 (5 bases). V dropped 5 bases and J dropped 1 base, with 14 bases sitting between them. Looked up from germline, CDR1 is SGHVS and CDR2 is FQNEAQ. The CDR3 extends over 16 amino acids. The DNA for the CDR3 is TGTGCCAGCAGCCCGCTTCGGCGGGTGAACACCGGGGAGCTGTTTTTT. Protein sequence: CASSPLRRVNTGELFF.

In its sample, this clonotype was seen many times. This chain joins TRBV6-5 and TRBJ1-3; D is unresolved. V lost 6 bases, J lost 0 bases, and 9 bases lay in between. This CDR3 comprises 14 residues. Germline values: CDR1 MNHEY, CDR2 SVGAGI. CDR3 bases: TGTGCCAGCAGGGCAGGATACTCTGGAAACACCATATATTTT. Amino acid sequence: CASRAGYSGNTIYF.

On this clonotype itself: This clone may be a read error of a much larger clone one base away. This chain links TRBV2 with TRBJ1-1; D is uncertain. The CDR3 spans 12 residues. Germline V CDR1 and CDR2: SNHLY, FYNNEI. CDR3 sequence: CASSEGNTDAFF. The CDR3 DNA reads TGTGCCAGCAGTGAGGGGAACACTGACGCTTTCTTT.

This clonotype was counted many times. The chain joins TRBV20-1 to TRBJ1-2; maybe TRBD1 (5 bases). Germline V gene sequence: CDR1 DFQATT, CDR2 SNEGSKA (reference sequence). V dropped 6 bases and J dropped 1 base, with 18 bases sitting between them. The length of the CDR3 is 15 residues. The CDR3 nucleotides read TGCAGTGCCTGGGACCGAGACGCTTTTAACTATGGCTACACCTTC. Its translation: CSAWDRDAFNYGYTF.

This clonotype was seen many times. The chain recombines TRBV5-6 with TRBJ2-5, with a tentative D call TRBD1 (7 bases). The CDR3 length is 16 residues. V shed 4 bases and J shed 0 bases, with 16 bases lying between them. The germline V gene has CDR1 SGHDT and CDR2 YYEEEE. The CDR3 coding sequence is TGTGCCAGCAGCCTAGCAGGGGGGTCCCACCAAGAGACCCAGTACTTC. It yields the protein CASSLAGGSHQETQYF.

The gene calls are TRBV7-2 and TRBJ2-2; 8 bases agree with TRBD2. Germline-derived CDR1 and CDR2 are SGHTA and FQGNSA. This CDR3 comprises 18 residues. Trimming took 1 base from V and 0 from J; bases not matched to a gene: 7. In DNA form, the CDR3 reads TGTGCCAGCAGCTTAGTGGGTAGCGGGGCTACGAACACCGGGGAGCTGTTTTTT. Translating it yields CASSLVGSGATNTGELFF.

This clonotype was picked up many times. The junction departs from the called germline gene at one end, perhaps through a read error. The chain links TRBV7-7 to TRBJ2-5, with D perhaps matching TRBD2 (5 bases). In germline, CDR1 is SSHAT, CDR2 FNYEAQ (reference sequence). This CDR3 has 13 amino acids. The DNA of the CDR3 is TGTGCTAGCAGCCAGGATAGGGAGGAGACCCAGTACTTC. Protein: CASSQDREETQYF. The whole variable domain, filled in from reference TRBV7-7 and TRBJ2-5, reads GAGVSQSPRYKVTKRGQDVTLRCDPISSHATLYWYQQALGQGPEFLTYFNYEAQPDKSGLPSDRFSAERPEGSISTLTIQRTEQRDSAMYRCASSQDREETQYFGPGTRLLVL.

In this sample, this clonotype turned up a few times. V usage is TRBV28 and J usage is TRBJ1-2; no clear D gene. Germline V gene data show CDR1 as MDHEN and CDR2 as SYDVKM. This CDR3 is 14 amino acids long. V was clipped by 1 base and J by 7 bases, with 13 bases between them. The CDR3 is CASSLFQDGVGYTF. As DNA, the CDR3 is TGTGCCAGCAGTTTATTCCAGGACGGGGTTGGCTACACCTTC.

About this clonotype itself: Because the CDR3's place on the DNA is in doubt, the DNA is left out and the CDR3 is given as listed by TCRdb. The V call is TRBV5-4, the J call TRBJ2-5. Germline CDR1 is SGHNT and CDR2 is YYREEE (reference sequence). The CDR3 contains 21 residues when both ends are counted. CDR3 protein: CASSLFSVNTEAFFGQETQYF.

This rearrangement joins TRBV5-1 to TRBJ1-1, with 7 bases that match TRBD1. This CDR3 is built from 15 residues. Trimming cost V 2 bases and J 6 bases; bases outside gene matches: 10. Germline CDR1 reads SGHRS; CDR2 reads YFSETQ. CDR3 bases: TGCGCCAGCAGCTTAACGGACAGGATGGGCTCTGAAGCTTTCTTT. Translated: CASSLTDRMGSEAFF.

This clonotype was counted many times. The chain links TRBV6-6 to TRBJ1-2; D unclear. The ends were cut back, 6 bases at V and 4 bases at J, with 15 bases in the middle. The CDR3 length is 14 residues. Germline values: CDR1 MNHNY, CDR2 SVGAGI (reference sequence). CDR3 sequence (DNA): TGTGCCAGCAGACCCCTCGGGAATTTCTATGGCTACACCTTC. This gives the protein CASRPLGNFYGYTF.